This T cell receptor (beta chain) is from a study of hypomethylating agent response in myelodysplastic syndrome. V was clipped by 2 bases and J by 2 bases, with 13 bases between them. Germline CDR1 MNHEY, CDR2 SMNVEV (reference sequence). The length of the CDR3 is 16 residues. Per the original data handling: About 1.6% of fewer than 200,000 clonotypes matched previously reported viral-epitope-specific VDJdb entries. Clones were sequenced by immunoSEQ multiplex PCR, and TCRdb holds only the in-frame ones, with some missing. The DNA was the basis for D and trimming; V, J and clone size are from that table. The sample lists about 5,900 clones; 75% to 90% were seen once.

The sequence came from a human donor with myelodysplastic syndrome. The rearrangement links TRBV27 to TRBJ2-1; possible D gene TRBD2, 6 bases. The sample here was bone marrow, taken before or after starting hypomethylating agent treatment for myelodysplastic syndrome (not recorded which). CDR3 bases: TGTGCCAGCAGTTTAGACCGGCGGGGAGCCTACAATGAGCAGTTCTTC. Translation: CASSLDRRGAYNEQFF.